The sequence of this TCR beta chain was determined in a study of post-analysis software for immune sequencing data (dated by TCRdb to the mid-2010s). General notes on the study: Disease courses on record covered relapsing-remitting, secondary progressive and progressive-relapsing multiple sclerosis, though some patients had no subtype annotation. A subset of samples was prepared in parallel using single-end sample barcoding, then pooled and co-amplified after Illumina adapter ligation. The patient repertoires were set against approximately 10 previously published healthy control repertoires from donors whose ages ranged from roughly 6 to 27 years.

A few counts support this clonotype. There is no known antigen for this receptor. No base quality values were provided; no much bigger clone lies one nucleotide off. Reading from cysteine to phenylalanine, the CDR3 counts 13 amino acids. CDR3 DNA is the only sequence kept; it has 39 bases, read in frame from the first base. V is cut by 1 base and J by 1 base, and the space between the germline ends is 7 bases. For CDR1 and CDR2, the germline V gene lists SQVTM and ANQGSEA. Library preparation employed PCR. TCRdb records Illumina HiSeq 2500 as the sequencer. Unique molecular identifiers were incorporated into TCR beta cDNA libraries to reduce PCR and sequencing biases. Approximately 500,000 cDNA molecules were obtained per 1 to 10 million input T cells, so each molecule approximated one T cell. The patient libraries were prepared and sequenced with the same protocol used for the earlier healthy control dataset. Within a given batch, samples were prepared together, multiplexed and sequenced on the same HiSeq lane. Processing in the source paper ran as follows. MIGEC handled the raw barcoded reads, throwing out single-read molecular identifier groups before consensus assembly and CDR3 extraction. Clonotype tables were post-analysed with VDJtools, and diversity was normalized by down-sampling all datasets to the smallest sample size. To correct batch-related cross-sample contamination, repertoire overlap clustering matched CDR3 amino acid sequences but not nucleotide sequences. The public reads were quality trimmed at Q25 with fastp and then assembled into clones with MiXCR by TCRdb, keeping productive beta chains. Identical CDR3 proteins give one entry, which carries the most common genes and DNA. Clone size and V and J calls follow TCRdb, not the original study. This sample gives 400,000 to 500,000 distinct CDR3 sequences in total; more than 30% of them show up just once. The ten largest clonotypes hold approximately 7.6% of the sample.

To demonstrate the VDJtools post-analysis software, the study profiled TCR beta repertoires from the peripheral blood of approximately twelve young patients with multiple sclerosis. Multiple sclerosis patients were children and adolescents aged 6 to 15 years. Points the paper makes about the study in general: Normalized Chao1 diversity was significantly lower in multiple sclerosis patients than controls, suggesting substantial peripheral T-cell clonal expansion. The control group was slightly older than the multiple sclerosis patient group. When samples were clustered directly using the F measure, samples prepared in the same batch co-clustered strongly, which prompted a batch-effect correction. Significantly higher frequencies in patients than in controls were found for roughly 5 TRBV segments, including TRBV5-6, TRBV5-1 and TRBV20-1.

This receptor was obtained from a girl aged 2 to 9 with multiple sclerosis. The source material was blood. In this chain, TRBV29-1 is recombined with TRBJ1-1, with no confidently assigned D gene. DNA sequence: TGCAGCGTTGAAGGGAGAGCGAACACTGAAGCTTTCTTT. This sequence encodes CSVEGRANTEAFF. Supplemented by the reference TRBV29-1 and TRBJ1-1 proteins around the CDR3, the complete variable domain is SAVISQKPSRDICQRGTSLTIQCQVDSQVTMMFWYRQQPGQSLTLIATANQGSEATYESGFVIDKFPISRPNLTFSTLTVSNMSPEDSSIYLCSVEGRANTEAFFGQGTRLTVV.